This T cell receptor beta chain was captured in a study (dated by TCRdb to 2016 to 2017). Library preparation was by RT-PCR. The sample was run on an Illumina MiSeq. Through fastp at Q25 and MiXCR, TCRdb rebuilt clones from the public reads, retaining in-frame beta chains. Under each unique CDR3 protein, matching rows form one entry showing the most common genes and DNA. The sample table contains around 700,000 distinct CDR3 sequences; only one count was recorded for more than 13% of them. The ten most abundant clones make up roughly 3.6% of the sample. The CDR3 holds 14 amino acids from the cysteine to the phenylalanine. The sequence is cut down to CDR3 DNA, 42 bases in frame from base 1. The germline V gene specifies SGHVS as CDR1 and FQNEAQ as CDR2. Cut back by 4 bases and 1 base, the V and J ends lie 10 bases apart. As for this clonotype: No antigen is known for it. Base quality data are lacking; no much larger clone is found one base away.

This sequence uses TRBV7-8 and TRBJ1-1; TRBD1 might be the D gene, on 6 matching bases. This TCR was sampled from a female donor in good health, serving as a healthy control. Sequenced: memory CD4+ T cells from blood. CDR3 region: CASSYQTGNTEAFF. The nucleotide sequence is given as TGTGCCAGCAGCTACCAGACAGGGAACACTGAAGCTTTCTTT.